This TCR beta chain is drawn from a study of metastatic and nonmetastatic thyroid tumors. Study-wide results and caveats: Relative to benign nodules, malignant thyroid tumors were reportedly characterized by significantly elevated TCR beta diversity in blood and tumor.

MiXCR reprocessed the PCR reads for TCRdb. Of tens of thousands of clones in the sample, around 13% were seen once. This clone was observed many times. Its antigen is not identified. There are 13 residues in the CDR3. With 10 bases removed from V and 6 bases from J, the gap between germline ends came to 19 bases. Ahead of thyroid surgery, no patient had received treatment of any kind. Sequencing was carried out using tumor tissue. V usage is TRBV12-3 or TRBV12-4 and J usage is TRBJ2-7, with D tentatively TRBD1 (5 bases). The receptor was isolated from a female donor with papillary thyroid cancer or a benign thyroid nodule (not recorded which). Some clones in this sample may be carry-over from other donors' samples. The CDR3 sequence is CATTARVWSEQYF. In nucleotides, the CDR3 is TGTGCCACTACGGCCAGGGTCTGGTCCGAGCAGTACTTC.